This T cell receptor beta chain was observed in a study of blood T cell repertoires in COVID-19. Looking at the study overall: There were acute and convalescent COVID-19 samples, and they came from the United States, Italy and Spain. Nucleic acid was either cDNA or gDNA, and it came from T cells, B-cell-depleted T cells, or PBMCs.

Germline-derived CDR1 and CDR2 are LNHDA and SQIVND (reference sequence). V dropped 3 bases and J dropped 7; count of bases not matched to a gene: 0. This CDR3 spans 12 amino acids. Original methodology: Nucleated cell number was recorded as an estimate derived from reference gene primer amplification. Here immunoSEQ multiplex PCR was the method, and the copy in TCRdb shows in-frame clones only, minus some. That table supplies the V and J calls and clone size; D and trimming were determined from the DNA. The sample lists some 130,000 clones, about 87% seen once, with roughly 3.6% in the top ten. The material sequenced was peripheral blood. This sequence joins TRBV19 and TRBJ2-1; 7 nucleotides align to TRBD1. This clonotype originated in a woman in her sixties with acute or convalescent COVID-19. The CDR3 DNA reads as TGTGCCAGTAGTATGACAGGGAATGAGCAGTTCTTC. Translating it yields CASSMTGNEQFF.